These 23 T cell receptor beta chains originate from one sample sequenced in a study of blood T cells in healthy people across ages. Primers used in a second PCR of roughly 6 to 12 cycles were a sample-barcoded 5' primer and a J-beta primer mix. TCRdb reanalysed the 5' RACE reads using MiXCR and keeps one entry per CDR3 protein. Among about a million distinct CDR3 sequences listed, about 53% were seen once. The sequencing sample was made of blood. The receptors derive from a woman aged 60-75 years in good health.

This chain links TRBV5-1 with TRBJ2-4, with D unresolved. Germline V CDR1 and CDR2: SGHRS, YFSETQ. This CDR3 is built from 16 residues. V lost 4 bases and J 1 base, leaving 15 bases between the germline ends. CDR3 amino acids: CASSLSPGFAKNIQYF. In DNA, the CDR3 is TGCGCCAGCAGCCTGTCCCCAGGTTTTGCCAAAAACATTCAGTACTTC.

This chain links TRBV20-1 with TRBJ2-5; TRBD2 aligns across 11 bases. The V gene's germline CDR1 is DFQATT and CDR2 SNEGSKA (reference sequence). This CDR3 is 16 amino acids long. Trimming cost V 3 bases and J 2 bases; bases outside gene matches: 8. CDR3 sequence (DNA): TGCAGTGCTAGCACCGGGACTAGCGGTAGACAAGAGACCCAGTACTTC. It yields the protein CSASTGTSGRQETQYF.

The chain recombines TRBV2 with TRBJ1-6, with 9 bases that match TRBD1. Germline trimming cut 6 bases from V and 9 bases from J; bases unmatched to any gene: 9. CDR1 is SNHLY and CDR2 is FYNNEI in the germline V gene. This CDR3 spans 15 amino acids. The CDR3 nucleotides read TGTGCCAGCAGCGCCTCCGGGACAGGGTTTTCACCCCTCCACTTT. Translated: CASSASGTGFSPLHF.

The chain is built from TRBV6-6 and TRBJ1-2; possible D gene TRBD1, 5 bases. The V end lost 2 bases, the J end lost 2 bases, and 9 bases lay between the germline ends. CDR1 and CDR2 (germline): MNHNY, SVGAGI (reference sequence). The CDR3 contains 14 residues. The CDR3 nucleotides read TGTGCCAGCAGTTACCACGACAGCAACTATGGCTACACCTTC. Protein product: CASSYHDSNYGYTF.

The rearrangement uses TRBV5-1 and TRBJ2-5; D call uncertain. The DNA end lines up better with TRBJ2-7; the J call may be wrong. Germline-derived CDR1 and CDR2 are SGHRS and YFSETQ. The CDR3 loop spans 13 amino acids. CDR3 nucleotide sequence: TGCGCCAGCAGCTTGGACCCGAGCAGCGAGCAGTACTTC. Translating it yields CASSLDPSSEQYF.

Concerning this clonotype: This may be a read error, as it is one base from a much larger clone. In DNA, the CDR3 is TGTGCCAGCAGCTTAACCCTAAGAGTCGATAAATTTAATGAAAAACTGTTTTTT. Protein: CASSLTLRVDKFNEKLFF. This chain joins TRBV7-3 and TRBJ1-4; D uncertain. The CDR3 spans 18 residues. The germline V and J ends were trimmed by 0 bases and 4 bases, with 18 bases remaining between them. Germline V gene sequence: CDR1 SGHTA, CDR2 FQGTGA.

This clonotype was counted between two and nine times. The genes are TRBV9 and TRBJ2-5; tentatively, D is TRBD1 (6 bases). CDR3 length: 15 amino acids. The germline CDR1 and CDR2 sequences are SGDLS and YYNGEE. The germline V and J ends were trimmed by 0 bases and 2 bases, with 11 bases remaining between them. The CDR3 DNA sequence: TGTGCCAGCAGCGTAGTGTCGGGACAACAAGAGACCCAGTACTTC. It encodes CASSVVSGQQETQYF. The full variable domain, its missing parts supplied by reference TRBV9 and TRBJ2-5, is DSGVTQTPKHLITATGQRVTLRCSPRSGDLSVYWYQQSLDQGLQFLIQYYNGEERAKGNILERFSAQQFPDLHSELNLSSLELGDSALYFCASSVVSGQQETQYFGPGTRLLVL.

The table lists this clonotype with a few counts. The gene calls are TRBV2 and TRBJ2-3; 11 nucleotides align to TRBD2. The CDR3 runs 16 residues. Per germline, CDR1 SNHLY and CDR2 FYNNEI. The J segment lost 0 bases and the V segment lost 1 base, leaving 0 bases of the junction unmatched. The CDR3 spells CASSEGTSGSTDTQYF. In nucleotides, the CDR3 is TGTGCCAGCAGTGAAGGGACTAGCGGGAGCACAGATACGCAGTATTTT.

The table lists this clonotype with a few counts. The CDR3 region has the DNA TGTGCCACCAGTGACCAGGGAAGGGACACAGATACGCAGTATTTT. Amino acid sequence: CATSDQGRDTDTQYF. This chain joins TRBV24-1 and TRBJ2-3; tentative D call: TRBD1 (5 bases). Germline V gene lookup returns CDR1 KGHDR and CDR2 SFDVKD. The CDR3 is 15 residues long. Trimming removed 4 bases from V and 2 bases from J, with 12 bases in between.

This chain joins TRBV7-9 and TRBJ1-2; D unclear. Germline CDR1 and CDR2: SEHNR and FQNEAQ (reference sequence). The CDR3 extends over 13 amino acids. Trimming shortened V by 11 bases and J by 2 bases, and 15 bases separated the two germline ends. Here the CDR3 reads CAGLLGVNYGYTF. In DNA, the CDR3 is TGTGCCGGTCTCCTTGGGGTAAACTATGGCTACACCTTC. The whole variable domain, filled in from reference TRBV7-9 and TRBJ1-2, reads DTGVSQNPRHKITKRGQNVTFRCDPISEHNRLYWYRQTLGQGPEFLTYFQNEAQLEKSRLLSDRFSAERPKGSFSTLEIQRTEQGDSAMYLCAGLLGVNYGYTFGSGTRLTVV.

V and J are TRBV5-1 and TRBJ2-5, with D maybe TRBD2 (6 bases). The DNA end lines up better with TRBJ2-7; the J call may be wrong. The CDR3 spans 13 residues. The germline CDR1 and CDR2 sequences are SGHRS and YFSETQ. CDR3 nucleotide sequence: TGCGCCAGCAGCCCCGGGACTCTATCCGAGCAGTACTTC. Encoded protein: CASSPGTLSEQYF.

The chain uses TRBV30 and TRBJ1-1; D may be TRBD1 (5 bases). Trimming stripped 6 bases from V and 4 bases from J, with 12 bases between. The CDR3 contains 12 residues. Germline V CDR1 and CDR2: GTSNPN, SVGIG (reference sequence). The CDR3 DNA is TGTGCCTGCCGGGGCCCCGGCACTGAAGCTTTCTTT. Translated: CACRGPGTEAFF.

DNA for the CDR3: TGTGCCAGCAGTTACAATGGGTGGCAAGAGACCCAGTACTTC. Translating it yields CASSYNGWQETQYF. This chain connects TRBV6-5 to TRBJ2-5; no reliable D call. This CDR3 is built from 14 residues. V gave up 2 bases and J gave up 2 bases, with 9 bases separating them. Germline V gene data show CDR1 as MNHEY and CDR2 as SVGAGI.

Worth noting for this clonotype: An end of the junction differs from the germline gene, which may be a read error. The rearrangement uses TRBV7-9 and TRBJ2-4, with 8 nucleotides matching TRBD2. TRBJ2-7 matches the DNA end more closely, so the J call is doubtful. The CDR3 has 15 amino acids. The germline CDR1 and CDR2 sequences are SEHNR and FQNEAQ (reference sequence). The CDR3 DNA follows: TGTGCCAACAGCTTCGGGACTAGTAAATCCTACGAGCAGTACTTC. The encoded protein is CANSFGTSKSYEQYF.

The V call is TRBV27, the J call TRBJ2-1; unclear D gene. There are 13 residues in the CDR3. V was shortened by 3 bases and J by 3 bases, with 6 bases between the two germline ends. Germline loops: CDR1 MNHEY, CDR2 SMNVEV (reference sequence). Written as DNA, the CDR3 is TGTGCCAGCAGTTTGTTTGACTACAATGAGCAGTTCTTC. This encodes CASSLFDYNEQFF.

Many counts were recorded for this clonotype. This rearrangement joins TRBV7-2 to TRBJ2-7, with D tentatively TRBD1 (6 bases). There are 14 residues in the CDR3. CDR1 and CDR2 from the germline V gene are SGHTA and FQGNSA. V lost 4 bases and J lost 0, with 10 bases in between. In nucleotides, the CDR3 is TGTGCCAGCAGCTCACAGGGCAGCTCCTACGAGCAGTACTTC. Protein sequence: CASSSQGSSYEQYF.

The sample holds a few counts of this clonotype. The V gene is TRBV20-1, the J gene TRBJ2-3; D not certain. Trimming pared 4 bases from V and 1 base from J, leaving 12 bases between. CDR1 is DFQATT, CDR2 SNEGSKA, per germline (reference sequence). CDR3 size: 14 residues. The CDR3: CSAISRIGTDTQYF. The CDR3 nucleotides are TGCAGTGCTATCTCTCGGATAGGCACAGATACGCAGTATTTT.

V usage is TRBV9 and J usage is TRBJ2-3, with a weak D call TRBD1 (6 bases). CDR1 and CDR2 (germline): SGDLS, YYNGEE. The CDR3 runs 15 residues. Trimming left V 3 bases short and J 2 bases short, with 13 bases between. The CDR3, as DNA: TGTGCCAGCAGCGCCCGGAGACAGGACACAGATACGCAGTATTTT. It is translated as CASSARRQDTDTQYF.

A few counts support this clonotype. The rearrangement uses TRBV5-1 and TRBJ2-7, with D possibly being TRBD2 (5 bases). V lost 9 bases and J lost 4, with 20 bases in between. The germline gives CDR1 SGHRS, CDR2 YFSETQ. This CDR3 is built from 14 residues. CDR3 sequence reads: CATRRVGEGYEQYF. For the CDR3, the DNA is TGCGCCACCCGACGTGTGGGCGAGGGATACGAGCAGTACTTC.

The chain combines TRBV6-6 with TRBJ2-6; perhaps D is TRBD1 or TRBD2 (6 bases each). V was cut by 6 bases and J by 1 base, with 13 bases left in between. Germline lookup yields CDR1 MNHNY and CDR2 SVGAGI (reference sequence). The CDR3 totals 16 residues. In DNA form, the CDR3 reads TGTGCCAGCAGCGGGGGCGGGGCGTCTGGGGCCAACGTCCTGACTTTC. It is translated as CASSGGGASGANVLTF.

This chain connects TRBV20-1 to TRBJ2-1, with 9 bases aligning to TRBD2. V trimming: 0 bases; J trimming: 8 bases; junction bases outside the gene matches: 5. The CDR3 runs to 14 residues. The germline V gene encodes CDR1 DFQATT and CDR2 SNEGSKA (reference sequence). CDR3 nucleotides: TGCAGTGCTAGAGATGGTAGCGGGAGTTATGAGCAGTTCTTC. Translation: CSARDGSGSYEQFF.

The rearrangement links TRBV20-1 to TRBJ2-7; no clear D gene. Germline V CDR1 and CDR2: DFQATT, SNEGSKA (reference sequence). This CDR3 spans 15 amino acids. Trimming left V 6 bases short and J 0 bases short, with 18 bases between. Here the CDR3 reads CSATSRQTTSYEQYF. The CDR3 DNA reads as TGCAGTGCAACCAGTCGACAAACAACCTCCTACGAGCAGTACTTC.

V is TRBV4-2 and J is TRBJ2-1; 9 positions match TRBD1. J gave up 4 bases and V 3 bases, and 10 bases lay outside the gene matches. Per germline, CDR1 LGHNA and CDR2 YNFKEQ. CDR3 length: 17 amino acids. The CDR3 protein is CASSQEPRDRGYNEQFF. DNA for the CDR3: TGTGCCAGCAGCCAGGAACCACGAGACAGGGGGTACAATGAGCAGTTCTTC.